This T cell receptor (beta chain) was obtained from a study of blood T cell repertoires in COVID-19. Produced via immunoSEQ multiplex PCR; TCRdb's table is partial and in-frame only. The repertoire consists of around 49,000 clones, with over 85% occurring once and the leading ten covering 1%. CDR1 MNHEY and CDR2 SVGAGI come from the germline V gene. The CDR3 has 13 amino acids. V was clipped by 7 bases and J by 4 bases; unmatched bases: 4. The source material was peripheral blood. This receptor was identified in a man aged 55-75 years with COVID-19, enrolled during active disease. This chain links TRBV6-5 with TRBJ1-5, with 7 bases that match TRBD1. The CDR3 coding sequence is TGTGCCAGCACGGGACAGCAAAATCAGCCCCAGCATTTT. Residues: CASTGQQNQPQHF.